The 30 T cell receptor beta chains in this list originate from one sample, sequenced in a study of OX40 agonist ivuxolimab in advanced cancers. TCRdb keeps only in-frame clones here, not all; method: immunoSEQ multiplex PCR. The sample includes around 140,000 clones, 90% seen only once; the top ten take around 1%. The sequences come from CD4+ or CD8+ T cells sorted from blood, collected in a trial of the OX40 agonist ivuxolimab. These receptors were collected from an adult with an advanced solid tumor such as melanoma, head and neck, liver or kidney cancer.

The chain joins TRBV2 to TRBJ1-1; D not certain. V dropped 7 bases and J dropped 4 bases, with 19 bases sitting between them. Germline V CDR1 and CDR2: SNHLY, FYNNEI. The length of the CDR3 is 15 residues. CDR3 in DNA: TGTGCCAGCACCTATACCGTCCCGCGGGGCACTGAAGCTTTCTTT. It codes for CASTYTVPRGTEAFF. The complete variable domain, with remaining parts taken from reference TRBV2 and TRBJ1-1, reads EPEVTQTPSHQVTQMGQEVILRCVPISNHLYFYWYRQILGQKVEFLVSFYNNEISEKSEIFDDQFSVERPDGSNFTLKIRSTKLEDSAMYFCASTYTVPRGTEAFFGQGTRLTVV.

This chain links TRBV12-5 with TRBJ2-1; D unresolved. Germline loops: CDR1 LGHNT, CDR2 FRNRAP. Trimming left V 6 bases short and J 7 bases short, with 7 bases between. This CDR3 is built from 11 residues. CDR3 bases: TGTGCTAGTGGCCCGGGTAATGAGCAGTTCTTC. This sequence encodes CASGPGNEQFF.

The rearrangement joins TRBV28 to TRBJ1-5; D is unresolved. Germline CDR1 and CDR2: MDHEN and SYDVKM. Between the trimmed V and J ends, which lost 10 bases and 2 bases, there was a span of 12 bases. This CDR3 has 13 amino acids. CDR3 protein: CATDVYGNQPQHF. CDR3 DNA: TGTGCCACCGACGTTTACGGCAATCAGCCCCAGCATTTT.

V usage is TRBV6-6 and J usage is TRBJ2-1, with 8 bases matching TRBD1. The CDR3 has 13 residues. CDR1 is MNHNY and CDR2 is SVGAGI in the germline V gene (reference sequence). J gave up 4 bases and V 6 bases, and 2 bases lay outside the gene matches. The CDR3 nucleotides are TGTGCCAGCAGGCAGGGGGCTTACAATGAGCAGTTCTTC. It codes for CASRQGAYNEQFF.

The J gene is TRBJ2-3, the V gene TRBV9; no clear D. V lost 3 bases, J lost 2 bases, and 7 bases lay in between. The CDR3 sequence is 13 residues long. Germline V CDR1 and CDR2: SGDLS, YYNGEE. CDR3 amino acids: CASSAETTDTQYF. CDR3 sequence (DNA): TGTGCCAGCAGCGCTGAGACCACAGATACGCAGTATTTT.

J is TRBJ1-1 and V is TRBV7-3; D may be TRBD1 (6 bases). The V end was cut by 2 bases, the J end by 4 bases, with 14 bases between. Germline V lookup: CDR1 SGHTA, CDR2 FQGTGA. CDR3 length: 15 residues. CDR3 sequence reads: CASSLLGAGITEAFF. The DNA of the CDR3 is TGTGCCAGCAGCTTATTGGGGGCGGGAATCACTGAAGCTTTCTTT.

This clone was seen a handful of times. This chain links TRBV19 with TRBJ1-1; D is perhaps TRBD1 (5 bases). V lost 6 bases, J lost 0 bases, and 8 bases lay in between. CDR1 and CDR2 from the germline V gene are LNHDA and SQIVND (reference sequence). CDR3 size: 13 residues. The CDR3 region has the DNA TGTGCCAGTAGCTCACAGGTGAACACTGAAGCTTTCTTT. Protein sequence: CASSSQVNTEAFF. Combining the CDR3 with reference TRBV19 and TRBJ1-1 gives the whole variable domain DGGITQSPKYLFRKEGQNVTLSCEQNLNHDAMYWYRQDPGQGLRLIYYSQIVNDFQKGDIAEGYSVSREKKESFPLTVTSAQKNPTAFYLCASSSQVNTEAFFGQGTRLTVV.

The chain combines TRBV5-1 with TRBJ2-7, with TRBD2 matching over 10 bases. CDR3 length: 15 residues. CDR1 and CDR2 (germline): SGHRS, YFSETQ. The ends lost 4 bases at V and 7 bases at J; junction bases unmatched: 11. CDR3 nucleotide sequence: TGCGCCAGCAGCGGATCAGCGGGAGGGCCGTATGAGCAGTACTTC. Its translation is CASSGSAGGPYEQYF. Drawing the rest from reference TRBV5-1 and TRBJ2-7, the complete variable domain is KAGVTQTPRYLIKTRGQQVTLSCSPISGHRSVSWYQQTPGQGLQFLFEYFSETQRNKGNFPGRFSGRQFSNSRSEMNVSTLELGDSALYLCASSGSAGGPYEQYFGPGTRLTVT.

The V gene is TRBV19, the J gene TRBJ1-5, with D possibly matching TRBD1 (6 bases). CDR1 is LNHDA, CDR2 SQIVND, per germline (reference sequence). The V and J ends lost 4 bases and 0 bases respectively, with 13 bases between them. This CDR3 comprises 16 residues. The DNA of the CDR3 is TGTGCCAGTAGTAGGGGCAGGGGACTTAGCAATCAGCCCCAGCATTTT. It specifies CASSRGRGLSNQPQHF.

The genes are TRBV28 and TRBJ1-4; D remains unclear. Trimming removed 6 bases at V and 0 bases at J, with 11 bases between. Germline values: CDR1 MDHEN, CDR2 SYDVKM. The CDR3 has 15 amino acids. In DNA form, the CDR3 reads TGTGCCAGCAGCCCCCCCGATGCAACTAATGAAAAACTGTTTTTT. This codes for CASSPPDATNEKLFF.

V and J are TRBV30 and TRBJ1-1; D is possibly TRBD1 (6 bases). The CDR3 has 11 amino acids. Germline V CDR1 and CDR2: GTSNPN, SVGIG (reference sequence). Deletions cut 7 bases from V and 4 bases from J, with 10 bases between. The DNA for the CDR3 is TGTGCCTTTTCCAGGGGCACTGAAGCTTTCTTT. Translated: CAFSRGTEAFF.

The rearrangement uses TRBV7-2 and TRBJ2-1; 8 bases agree with TRBD2. CDR1 SGHTA and CDR2 FQGNSA come from the germline V gene. This CDR3 is built from 15 residues. V gave up 3 bases and J gave up 0 bases; unmatched junction bases: 1. The CDR3 DNA follows: TGTGCCAGCAGCTTGAGCGGGGGCTCCTACAATGAGCAGTTCTTC. Translating it yields CASSLSGGSYNEQFF.

The V gene is TRBV6-1, the J gene TRBJ1-5, with D unclear. The CDR3 is 18 residues long. Trimming shortened V by 1 base and J by 0 bases, and 16 bases separated the two germline ends. Looked up from germline, CDR1 is MNHNS and CDR2 is SASEGT. CDR3 bases: TGTGCCAGCAGTGAAGAAACTTGGACCGATTATAGCAATCAGCCCCAGCATTTT. The encoded protein is CASSEETWTDYSNQPQHF.

This chain uses TRBV5-1 with TRBJ1-1, with 8 positions matching TRBD1. V dropped 3 bases and J dropped 1; count of bases not matched to a gene: 5. The CDR3 covers 15 residues. Germline CDR1 is SGHRS and CDR2 is YFSETQ. The CDR3, as DNA: TGCGCCAGCAGCTCCCGACAGGGGTCGAACACTGAAGCTTTCTTT. Translated, it gives CASSSRQGSNTEAFF.

The rearrangement uses TRBV28 and TRBJ1-3; D may be TRBD1 (5 bases). Looked up from germline, CDR1 is MDHEN and CDR2 is SYDVKM. V lost 2 bases to trimming and J lost 0 bases, with 11 bases between them. CDR3 length: 16 residues. CDR3 residues: CASSLMRGSSGNTIYF. DNA for the CDR3: TGTGCCAGCAGTTTAATGCGGGGCTCCTCTGGAAACACCATATATTTT. The entire variable domain, with the rest obtained from reference TRBV28 and TRBJ1-3, is as follows: DVKVTQSSRYLVKRTGEKVFLECVQDMDHENMFWYRQDPGLGLRLIYFSYDVKMKEKGDIPEGYSVSREKKERFSLILESASTNQTSMYLCASSLMRGSSGNTIYFGEGSWLTVV.

The rearrangement uses TRBV6-5 and TRBJ1-3; D is ambiguous. Germline values: CDR1 MNHEY, CDR2 SVGAGI. V lost 2 bases and J 3 bases, leaving 11 bases between the germline ends. There are 15 residues in the CDR3. The DNA for the CDR3 is TGTGCCAGCAGTTACGGTCGCGGCTTTGGAAACACCATATATTTT. This gives the protein CASSYGRGFGNTIYF.

The chain carries TRBV6-4 and TRBJ2-7; D is uncertain. The V gene's germline CDR1 is MRHNA and CDR2 SNTAGT. CDR3 size: 14 residues. The V gene lost 0 bases and the J gene lost 4 bases, with 10 bases spanning the gap. The CDR3 region is CASSDSPTEYEQYF. CDR3 nucleotide sequence: TGTGCCAGCAGTGACTCTCCGACCGAATACGAGCAGTACTTC.

This clone was picked up a small number of times. This chain uses TRBV4-2 with TRBJ2-1; TRBD1 aligns across 7 bases. CDR1 and CDR2 (germline): LGHNA, YNFKEQ. This CDR3 is 16 amino acids long. V lost 4 bases to trimming and J lost 0 bases; unmatched junction nucleotides: 6. The DNA for the CDR3 is TGTGCCAGCAGCCTCCGAGACAGGGACTCCTACAATGAGCAGTTCTTC. Translating gives CASSLRDRDSYNEQFF.

The chain employs TRBV29-1 and TRBJ1-5; a possible D gene is TRBD1 (6 bases). This CDR3 contains 16 residues. Trimming removed 5 bases from V and 0 bases from J, with 17 bases in between. The germline gives CDR1 SQVTM, CDR2 ANQGSEA. CDR3 region: CSVSTGSTDSNQPQHF. CDR3 nucleotide sequence: TGCAGCGTTTCAACAGGGAGTACCGATAGCAATCAGCCCCAGCATTTT.

The genes are TRBV6-5 and TRBJ1-1; D remains unclear. The CDR3 spans 13 residues. CDR1 is MNHEY, CDR2 SVGAGI, per germline. V was pared by 8 bases and J by 3 bases, with 13 bases between. CDR3 sequence (DNA): TGTGCCAGCCGGTCGACAATTGACACTGAAGCTTTCTTT. As protein: CASRSTIDTEAFF.

This rearrangement joins TRBV5-1 to TRBJ2-7; no firm D call. Per the germline V gene, CDR1 is SGHRS and CDR2 is YFSETQ. Trimming removed 0 bases from V and 2 bases from J, with 18 bases in between. This CDR3 comprises 17 residues. The CDR3 sequence: CASSLAVSMSRTYEQYF. Written as DNA, the CDR3 is TGCGCCAGCAGCTTGGCCGTTTCGATGAGTAGGACCTACGAGCAGTACTTC.

The V call is TRBV5-6, the J call TRBJ2-5; 9 bases agree with TRBD1. CDR1 is SGHDT and CDR2 is YYEEEE in the germline V gene. J was trimmed by 5 bases and V by 4 bases; bases with no gene match: 6. The CDR3 runs to 14 residues. The CDR3 DNA sequence: TGTGCCAGCAGCCCAGACAGGGGGTTTGAGACCCAGTACTTC. The encoded protein is CASSPDRGFETQYF.

The V call is TRBV10-1, the J call TRBJ2-7; the D gene is possibly TRBD1 (5 bases). Trimming left V 8 bases short and J 0 bases short, with 20 bases between. CDR1 and CDR2 from the germline V gene are WNHNN and SYGVQD (reference sequence). The CDR3 length is 16 residues. The CDR3 spells CASSSDQGDPSYEQYF. The CDR3 bases are TGCGCCAGCTCCTCGGACCAGGGCGACCCCTCCTACGAGCAGTACTTC.

The chain employs TRBV2 and TRBJ1-1, with no clear D. Germline lookup yields CDR1 SNHLY and CDR2 FYNNEI. The CDR3 sequence is 12 residues long. The V and J ends lost 9 bases and 8 bases respectively, with 16 bases between them. The CDR3 is CARTLGLEEAFF. CDR3 in DNA: TGTGCCAGAACCCTCGGATTGGAGGAAGCTTTCTTT.

The chain joins TRBV5-4 to TRBJ1-1; a weak D match, TRBD1 (6 bases). V gave up 1 base and J gave up 4 bases, with 20 bases separating them. Germline-derived CDR1 and CDR2 are SGHNT and YYREEE (reference sequence). The length of the CDR3 is 17 residues. CDR3 residues: CASSLKGLGGSSTEAFF. The DNA for the CDR3 is TGTGCCAGCAGCTTGAAGGGATTAGGGGGAAGTAGCACTGAAGCTTTCTTT.

The CDR3 nucleotides are TGTGCCAGTAGTCTACCGGGGGAGTCCCCCTACAATGAGCAGTTCTTC. Translated: CASSLPGESPYNEQFF. The rearrangement links TRBV19 to TRBJ2-1; TRBD2 might be the D (6 bases). The CDR3 runs 16 residues. The V end was cut by 5 bases, the J end by 2 bases, with 16 bases between. CDR1 is LNHDA, CDR2 SQIVND, per germline (reference sequence).

The chain joins TRBV6-4 to TRBJ2-2; 7 positions match TRBD1. The CDR3 totals 14 residues. The germline V gene encodes CDR1 MRHNA and CDR2 SNTAGT. Unmatched junction bases numbered 6, after V lost 6 bases and J lost 5 bases. The DNA for the CDR3 is TGTGCCAGCAGAGGGGACAGCTCTACCGGGGAGCTGTTTTTT. Its translation is CASRGDSSTGELFF.

This chain joins TRBV4-1 and TRBJ1-1; 8 bases are shared with TRBD1. From germline, CDR1 is MGHRA and CDR2 YSYEKL. V lost 5 bases to trimming and J lost 5 bases; unmatched junction nucleotides: 10. This CDR3 spans 15 amino acids. In DNA form, the CDR3 reads TGCGCCAGCAGCACCCGACAGGGGCTCGGGACTGAAGCTTTCTTT. Amino acid sequence: CASSTRQGLGTEAFF.

The V gene is TRBV6-5, the J gene TRBJ2-7; TRBD1 matches at 10 bases. The junction had 8 bases not matched to a gene; V was cut back by 6 bases and J by 6 bases. The V gene's germline CDR1 is MNHEY and CDR2 SVGAGI. The CDR3 covers 14 residues. The CDR3 loop reads CASRTGQGGSEQYF. The CDR3 DNA reads TGTGCCAGCAGGACAGGACAGGGGGGCAGCGAGCAGTACTTC.

The chain links TRBV11-2 to TRBJ2-7, with 10 bases that match TRBD2. V was clipped by 1 base and J by 8 bases; unmatched bases: 14. The CDR3 contains 17 residues. CDR1 is SGHAT and CDR2 is FQNNGV in the germline V gene. In nucleotides, the CDR3 is TGTGCCAGCAGCTTAGGAGGGTCGGGGACTAGCGTAGAAAAGCAGTACTTC. It specifies CASSLGGSGTSVEKQYF.